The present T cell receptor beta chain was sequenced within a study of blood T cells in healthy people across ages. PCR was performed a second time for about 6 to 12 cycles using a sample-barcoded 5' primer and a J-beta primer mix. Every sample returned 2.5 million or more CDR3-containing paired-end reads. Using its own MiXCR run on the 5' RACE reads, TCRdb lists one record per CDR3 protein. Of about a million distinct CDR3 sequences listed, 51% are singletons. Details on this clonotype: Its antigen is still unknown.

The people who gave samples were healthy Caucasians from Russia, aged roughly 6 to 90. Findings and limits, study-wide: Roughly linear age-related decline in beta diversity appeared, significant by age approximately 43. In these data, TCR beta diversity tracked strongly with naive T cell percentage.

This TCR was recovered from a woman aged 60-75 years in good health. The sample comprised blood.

CDR3 in DNA: TGCGCCAGCAGCCCCCCCGTTTTTGATTGGGGGTTCAGGGGCAATCAGCCCCAGCATTTT. The encoded protein is CASSPPVFDWGFRGNQPQHF. This chain connects TRBV5-1 to TRBJ1-5; TRBD1 is a possible D gene (5 bases). This CDR3 spans 20 amino acids. From germline, CDR1 is SGHRS and CDR2 YFSETQ. Trimming pared 4 bases from V and 2 bases from J, leaving 28 bases between.